The entry below gives a single T cell receptor (beta chain) sequence along with its context. CDR1 is KGHSH and CDR2 is LQKENI in the germline V gene. V dropped 2 bases and J dropped 8 bases, with 13 bases sitting between them. This CDR3 region has 14 residues. These data belong to a study of blood T cell repertoires in COVID-19. Study-wide background: Acute and convalescent COVID-19 samples came from the United States, Italy and Spain. T cells, B-cell-depleted T cells, or PBMCs provided the cDNA or gDNA that served as material.

The assay was immunoSEQ multiplex PCR, and TCRdb's table has in-frame clones only and misses some. Among 150,000 to 180,000 clones listed, around 84% were seen once. This sequence originates from a woman in her fifties or sixties with acute or convalescent COVID-19. The sample comprised peripheral blood. The rearrangement uses TRBV18 and TRBJ2-4, with a weak D call TRBD2 (6 bases). The CDR3 DNA sequence: TGTGCCAGCTCACCAGGGGGGTCGCGGGACATTCAGTACTTC. It yields the protein CASSPGGSRDIQYF.